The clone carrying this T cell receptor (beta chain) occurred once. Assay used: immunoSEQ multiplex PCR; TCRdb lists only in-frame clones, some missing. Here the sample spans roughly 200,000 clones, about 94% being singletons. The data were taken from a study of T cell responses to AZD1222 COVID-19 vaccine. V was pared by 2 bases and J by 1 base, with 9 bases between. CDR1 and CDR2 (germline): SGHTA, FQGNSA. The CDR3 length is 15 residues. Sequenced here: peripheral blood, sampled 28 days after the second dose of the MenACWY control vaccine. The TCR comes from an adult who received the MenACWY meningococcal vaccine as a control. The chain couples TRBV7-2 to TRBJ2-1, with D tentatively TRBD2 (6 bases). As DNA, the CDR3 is TGTGCCAGCAGCTTAACCGGAGGGTCCTACAATGAGCAGTTCTTC. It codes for CASSLTGGSYNEQFF.